Listed below are T cell receptor beta chains from one sample, sequenced in a study of T cells in Graves' hyperthyroidism and ophthalmopathy. TCRdb recomputed calls from the multiplex PCR reads with MiXCR, one row per CDR3 protein. This table holds about 410,000 distinct CDR3 sequences, roughly 15% found once. The sequencing input was blood. These receptors were collected from a man between 18 and 35 years old with Graves' ophthalmopathy. CDR3s include the opening cysteine and the closing phenylalanine or tryptophan. D genes are given only for firm matches. Clone size is not always given. Where it is, it says once, few, many or a class for expanded clones.

j_call cdr3_length v_call d_call clone_size cdr3_aa cdr3_nt
TRBJ2-7 13 TRBV6-1 TRBD1 many CASSWTGLDEQYF TGTGCCAGCAGCTGGACAGGTCTTGACGAGCAGTACTTC
TRBJ2-5 14 TRBV6-1 NA NA CASSEQTDQETQYF TGTGCCAGCAGTGAACAGACAGACCAAGAGACCCAGTACTTC
TRBJ1-1 11 TRBV5-1 NA many CASSSNTEAFF TGTGCCAGCAGCTCGAACACTGAAGCTTTCTTT
TRBJ2-1 16 TRBV4-1 NA NA CASSQDSLNTYNEQFF TGCGCCAGCAGCCAAGATAGTCTGAATACCTACAATGAGCAGTTCTTC
TRBJ1-6 14 TRBV6-2/TRBV6-3 TRBD1 few CASSWTGAKSPLHF TGTGCCAGCAGTTGGACAGGGGCTAAATCACCCCTCCACTTT
TRBJ2-1 12 TRBV9 NA few CASSARQYEQFF TGTGCCAGCAGCGCGAGACAGTATGAGCAGTTCTTC
TRBJ1-2 15 TRBV2 TRBD1 many CASSERQGSNYGYTF TGTGCCAGCAGTGAACGACAGGGGTCTAACTATGGCTACACCTTC
TRBJ1-5 17 TRBV5-1 NA many CASSLGDSGNSNQPQHF TGCGCCAGCAGCTTGGGAGACAGTGGAAATAGCAATCAGCCCCAGCATTTT
TRBJ1-5 14 TRBV5-8 NA many CASSLTPGGQPQHF TGTGCCAGCAGCTTGACCCCAGGTGGCCAGCCCCAGCATTTT
TRBJ1-6 12 TRBV28 NA many CASSLGNSPLHF TGTGCCAGCAGCTTAGGAAATTCACCCCTCCACTTT
TRBJ2-3 17 TRBV6-5 TRBD2 many CASSYSSSGRSTDTQYF TGTGCCAGCAGTTACAGCTCTAGCGGTAGAAGCACAGATACGCAGTATTTT
TRBJ2-7 13 TRBV12-3/TRBV12-4 NA NA CASRRDGPYEQYF TGTGCCAGCAGACGGGACGGGCCCTACGAGCAGTACTTC
TRBJ1-2 13 TRBV29-1 NA many CSVLGLTNYGYTF TGCAGCGTCCTTGGATTAACTAACTATGGCTACACCTTC
TRBJ1-2 14 TRBV28 TRBD1 once CASSGPGQGVLNTF TGTGCCAGCAGTGGACCGGGACAGGGTGTTTTGAACACCTTC
TRBJ2-3 15 TRBV20-1 NA few CSARSHSVSTDTQYF TGCAGTGCTCGGTCCCATAGCGTGAGCACAGATACGCAGTATTTT
TRBJ1-1 15 TRBV19 NA few CASMGDLSITTEAFF TGTGCCAGTATGGGGGACCTAAGCATTACCACTGAAGCTTTCTTT
TRBJ2-5 15 TRBV7-2 TRBD2 many CASSTLGGIQETQYF TGTGCCAGCAGCACCTTGGGGGGGATACAAGAGACCCAGTACTTC
TRBJ2-7 14 TRBV7-2 NA many CASSLERQAGEQYF TGTGCCAGCAGCTTAGAGAGGCAGGCCGGCGAGCAGTACTTC
TRBJ1-1 15 TRBV4-1 TRBD1 many CASSQATGGYLEAFF TGCGCCAGCAGCCAAGCTACAGGGGGCTACCTAGAAGCTTTCTTT
TRBJ2-7 16 TRBV5-1 NA many CASSAPKGGLDNEQYF TGCGCCAGCAGCGCTCCGAAGGGGGGGCTTGACAACGAGCAGTACTTC
TRBJ2-1 15 TRBV6-1 TRBD2 few CASSAPGTSGNEQFF TGTGCCAGCAGTGCCCCCGGGACTAGCGGCAATGAGCAGTTCTTC
TRBJ1-1 15 TRBV7-6 NA NA CASSPGQVIDTEAFF TGTGCCAGCAGCCCTGGGCAGGTGATAGACACTGAAGCTTTCTTT
TRBJ1-4 12 TRBV11-2 NA many CASSLAGDKLFF TGTGCCAGCAGCTTAGCAGGGGATAAACTGTTTTTT
TRBJ2-7 16 TRBV6-5 TRBD2 NA CASSYSGRGGAYEQYF TGTGCCAGCAGTTACTCGGGCCGCGGGGGTGCCTACGAGCAGTACTTC
TRBJ2-4 15 TRBV4-1 TRBD1 NA CASSPPGTVKNIQYF TGCGCCAGCAGCCCCCCTGGGACAGTCAAAAACATTCAGTACTTC
TRBJ1-1 13 TRBV6-6 NA many CASSYLLMAEAFF TGTGCCAGCAGTTACCTGCTTATGGCTGAAGCTTTCTTT
TRBJ1-5 14 TRBV10-3 NA NA CAISVTDSNQPQHF TGTGCCATCAGTGTTACGGATAGCAATCAGCCCCAGCATTTT
TRBJ2-2 14 TRBV19 NA few CASTGISFTGELFF TGTGCCAGTACGGGGATTTCCTTCACCGGGGAGCTGTTTTTT
TRBJ2-1 14 TRBV2 TRBD1 many CASRGTGGLNEQFF TGTGCCAGCAGGGGGACAGGGGGCTTGAATGAGCAGTTCTTC
TRBJ2-7 16 TRBV27 TRBD2 many CASSLRGREVPYEQYF TGTGCCAGCAGTTTAAGAGGGAGGGAGGTTCCCTACGAGCAGTACTTC
TRBJ2-1 13 TRBV7-9 NA many CASSYSGANEQFF TGTGCCAGCAGCTATAGTGGGGCCAATGAGCAGTTCTTC
TRBJ1-1 16 TRBV4-2 NA NA CASSQEEMGGSTEAFF TGTGCCAGCAGCCAAGAAGAGATGGGGGGATCCACTGAAGCTTTCTTT
TRBJ2-5 17 TRBV14 TRBD2 NA CASSQEGAGGGEETQYF TGTGCCAGCAGCCAAGAAGGGGCGGGGGGCGGAGAAGAGACCCAGTACTTC
TRBJ2-1 17 TRBV4-1 NA few CASSHASELSSYNEQFF TGCGCCAGCAGCCACGCTTCCGAACTGAGCTCCTACAATGAGCAGTTCTTC
TRBJ2-7 14 TRBV2 NA many CASSVRQGFWEQYF TGTGCCAGCAGTGTACGGCAGGGGTTTTGGGAGCAGTACTTC
TRBJ2-5 14 TRBV19 NA NA CASSILQGGQTQYF TGTGCCAGTAGTATCCTCCAGGGCGGACAGACCCAGTACTTC
TRBJ1-5 17 TRBV4-1 TRBD1 NA CASSQVYQGAHNQPQHF TGCGCCAGCAGCCAAGTGTATCAGGGGGCCCACAATCAGCCCCAGCATTTT
TRBJ1-6 15 TRBV5-1 NA many CASSAGVGRDSPLHF TGCGCCAGCAGCGCAGGGGTCGGAAGGGATTCACCCCTCCACTTT
TRBJ1-1 13 TRBV11-2 NA many CASSQGRTTEAFF TGTGCCAGCAGCCAGGGACGGACCACTGAAGCTTTCTTT
TRBJ1-5 15 TRBV4-1 NA few CASSQVRGFHQPQHF TGCGCCAGCAGCCAAGTGCGGGGGTTCCATCAGCCCCAGCATTTT
TRBJ1-6 14 TRBV3-1 NA many CASRPGQRGSPLHF TGTGCCAGCAGGCCCGGACAGAGAGGATCACCCCTCCACTTT
TRBJ2-1 15 TRBV11-2 TRBD1 many CASSFRDSALGEQFF TGTGCCAGCAGCTTCCGGGACAGCGCCTTGGGTGAGCAGTTCTTC
TRBJ2-7 15 TRBV7-8 NA few CASSLVSSYRYEQYF TGTGCCAGCAGCTTAGTTTCCTCCTACCGCTACGAGCAGTACTTC
TRBJ2-7 13 TRBV7-7 NA many CASSLEPAYEQYF TGTGCTAGCAGCTTAGAACCCGCATACGAGCAGTACTTC
TRBJ1-4 16 TRBV27 NA many CASSTQGVVTNEKLFF TGTGCCAGCAGTACTCAGGGTGTGGTAACTAATGAAAAACTGTTTTTT
TRBJ1-5 13 TRBV27 NA few CASSLNEAGPQHF TGTGCCAGCAGTTTAAACGAAGCGGGGCCCCAGCATTTT
TRBJ2-2 15 TRBV18 TRBD2 many CASSLAGPNTGELFF TGTGCCAGCTCCCTAGCGGGGCCGAACACCGGGGAGCTGTTTTTT
TRBJ2-1 14 TRBV20-1 TRBD1 many CSAPLGQVYNEQFF TGCAGTGCGCCCCTTGGACAGGTTTACAATGAGCAGTTCTTC
TRBJ2-3 15 TRBV10-2 TRBD1 few CASSRQGTDTDTQYF TGCGCCAGCAGTCGACAGGGAACAGATACAGATACGCAGTATTTT
TRBJ2-2 14 TRBV20-1 NA many CSGAGAANTGELFF TGCAGTGGGGCAGGGGCGGCGAACACCGGGGAGCTGTTTTTT
TRBJ2-7 15 TRBV13 TRBD2 many CASSGASGAAYEQYF TGTGCCAGCAGCGGGGCTAGCGGGGCCGCCTACGAGCAGTACTTC
TRBJ2-1 14 TRBV10-1 TRBD2 few CASSTLGTRNEQFF TGCGCCAGCAGCACCTTGGGGACTAGGAATGAGCAGTTCTTC
TRBJ1-1 14 TRBV2 TRBD1 many CASDRGRRGTEAFF TGTGCCAGTGACAGGGGGCGGCGAGGGACTGAAGCTTTCTTT